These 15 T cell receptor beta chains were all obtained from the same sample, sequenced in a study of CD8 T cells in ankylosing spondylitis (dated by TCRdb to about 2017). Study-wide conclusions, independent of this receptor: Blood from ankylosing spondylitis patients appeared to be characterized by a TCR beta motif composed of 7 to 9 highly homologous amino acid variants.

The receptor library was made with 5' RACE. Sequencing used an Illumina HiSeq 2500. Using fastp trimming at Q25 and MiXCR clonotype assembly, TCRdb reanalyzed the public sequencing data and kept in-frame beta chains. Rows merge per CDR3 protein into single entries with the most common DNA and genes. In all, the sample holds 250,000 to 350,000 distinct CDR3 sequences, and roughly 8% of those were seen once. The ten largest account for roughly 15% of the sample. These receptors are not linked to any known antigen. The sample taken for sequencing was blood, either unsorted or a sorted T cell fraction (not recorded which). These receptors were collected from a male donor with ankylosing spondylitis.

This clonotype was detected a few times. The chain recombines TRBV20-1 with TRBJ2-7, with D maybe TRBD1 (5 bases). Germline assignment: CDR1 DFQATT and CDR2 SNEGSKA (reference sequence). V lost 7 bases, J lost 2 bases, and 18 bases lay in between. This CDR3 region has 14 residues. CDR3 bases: TGCAGTGTGGCCAGGACACGACGAACCTACGAGCAGTACTTC. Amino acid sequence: CSVARTRRTYEQYF.

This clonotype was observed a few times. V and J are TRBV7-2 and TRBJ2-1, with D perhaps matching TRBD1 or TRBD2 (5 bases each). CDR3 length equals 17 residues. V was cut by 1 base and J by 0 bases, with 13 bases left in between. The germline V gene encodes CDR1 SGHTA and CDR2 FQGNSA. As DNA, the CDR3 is TGTGCCAGCAGCTTAGGGGGGATCCCCGGCTCCTACAATGAGCAGTTCTTC. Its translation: CASSLGGIPGSYNEQFF. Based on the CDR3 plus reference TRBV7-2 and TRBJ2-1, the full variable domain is GAGVSQSPSNKVTEKGKDVELRCDPISGHTALYWYRQSLGQGLEFLIYFQGNSAPDKSGLPSDRFSAERTGGSVSTLTIQRTQQEDSAVYLCASSLGGIPGSYNEQFFGPGTRLTVL.

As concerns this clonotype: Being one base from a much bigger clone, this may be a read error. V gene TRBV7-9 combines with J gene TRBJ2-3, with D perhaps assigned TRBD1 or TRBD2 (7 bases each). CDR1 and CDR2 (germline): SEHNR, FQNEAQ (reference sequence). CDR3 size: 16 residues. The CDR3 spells CAGSSQGRESTDTQYF. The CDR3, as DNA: TGTGCCGGCAGCTCACAGGGGAGGGAAAGCACAGATACGCAGTATTTT. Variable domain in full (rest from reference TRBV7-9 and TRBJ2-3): DTGVSQNPRHKITKRGQNVTFRCDPISEHNRLYWYRQTLGQGPEFLTYFQNEAQLEKSRLLSDRFSAERPKGSFSTLEIQRTEQGDSAMYLCAGSSQGRESTDTQYFGPGTRLTVL.

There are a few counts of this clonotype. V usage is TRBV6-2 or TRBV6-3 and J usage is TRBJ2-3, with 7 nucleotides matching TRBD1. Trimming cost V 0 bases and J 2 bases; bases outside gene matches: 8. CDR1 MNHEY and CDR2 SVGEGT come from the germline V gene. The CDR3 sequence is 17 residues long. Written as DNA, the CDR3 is TGTGCCAGCAGTTACTCGCGCCGGGACAGCCTCACAGATACGCAGTATTTT. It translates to CASSYSRRDSLTDTQYF.

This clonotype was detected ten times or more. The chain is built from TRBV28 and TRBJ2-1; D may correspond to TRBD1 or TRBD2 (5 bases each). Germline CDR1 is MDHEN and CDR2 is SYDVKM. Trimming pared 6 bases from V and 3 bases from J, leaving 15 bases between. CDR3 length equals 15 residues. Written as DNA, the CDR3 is TGTGCCAGCAGCCCACCGGGACGGATCTACAATGAGCAGTTCTTC. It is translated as CASSPPGRIYNEQFF.

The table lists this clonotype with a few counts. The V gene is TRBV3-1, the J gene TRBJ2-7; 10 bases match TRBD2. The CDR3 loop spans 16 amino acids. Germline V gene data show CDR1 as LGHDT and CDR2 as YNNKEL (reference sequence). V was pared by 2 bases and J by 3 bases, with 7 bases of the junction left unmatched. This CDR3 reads CASSQTWASGSYEQYF. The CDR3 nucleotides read TGTGCCAGCAGCCAAACCTGGGCTAGCGGGAGCTACGAGCAGTACTTC.

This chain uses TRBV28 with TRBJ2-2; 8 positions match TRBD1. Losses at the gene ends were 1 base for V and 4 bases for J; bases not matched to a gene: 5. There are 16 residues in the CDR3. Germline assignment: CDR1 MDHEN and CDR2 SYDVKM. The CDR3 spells CASSLSSGGFTGELFF. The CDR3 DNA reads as TGTGCCAGCAGTTTATCTTCAGGGGGCTTCACCGGGGAGCTGTTTTTT.

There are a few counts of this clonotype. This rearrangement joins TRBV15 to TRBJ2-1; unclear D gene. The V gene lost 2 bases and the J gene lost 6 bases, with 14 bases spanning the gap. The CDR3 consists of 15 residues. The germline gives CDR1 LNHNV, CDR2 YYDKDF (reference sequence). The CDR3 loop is CATSRSYNPGNEQFF. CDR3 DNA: TGTGCCACCAGCAGATCCTATAACCCTGGCAATGAGCAGTTCTTC.

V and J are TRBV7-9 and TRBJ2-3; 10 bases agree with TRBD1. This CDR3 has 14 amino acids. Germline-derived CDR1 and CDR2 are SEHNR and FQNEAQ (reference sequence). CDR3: CADTGTGATDTQYF. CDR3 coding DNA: TGTGCGGACACCGGGACAGGGGCCACAGATACGCAGTATTTT.

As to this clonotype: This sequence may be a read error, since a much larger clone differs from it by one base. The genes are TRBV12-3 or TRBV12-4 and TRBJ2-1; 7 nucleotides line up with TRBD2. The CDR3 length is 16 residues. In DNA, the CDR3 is TGTGCCAGCAGTTTAGTCCGGGACTATAAATACAATGGGCAGTTCTTC. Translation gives CASSLVRDYKYNGQFF.

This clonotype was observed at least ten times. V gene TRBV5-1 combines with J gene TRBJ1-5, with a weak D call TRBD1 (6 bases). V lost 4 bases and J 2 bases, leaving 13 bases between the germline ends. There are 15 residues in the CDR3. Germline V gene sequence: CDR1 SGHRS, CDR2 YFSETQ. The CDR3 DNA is TGCGCCAGCAGCCCCCAAGGGGGGGGCAATCAGCCCCAGCATTTT. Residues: CASSPQGGGNQPQHF.

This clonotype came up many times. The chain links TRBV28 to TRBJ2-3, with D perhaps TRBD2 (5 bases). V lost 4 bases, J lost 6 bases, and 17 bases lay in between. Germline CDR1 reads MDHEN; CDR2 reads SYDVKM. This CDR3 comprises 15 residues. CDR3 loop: CASSYPTGWEDTQYF. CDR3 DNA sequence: TGTGCCAGCAGTTACCCCACGGGGTGGGAGGATACGCAGTATTTT.

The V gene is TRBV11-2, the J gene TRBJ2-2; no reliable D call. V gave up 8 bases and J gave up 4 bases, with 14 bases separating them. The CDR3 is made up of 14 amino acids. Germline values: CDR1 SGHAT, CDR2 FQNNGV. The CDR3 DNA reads TGTGCCAGCTCACGTGGGGTTTTCACCGGGGAGCTGTTTTTT. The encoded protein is CASSRGVFTGELFF.

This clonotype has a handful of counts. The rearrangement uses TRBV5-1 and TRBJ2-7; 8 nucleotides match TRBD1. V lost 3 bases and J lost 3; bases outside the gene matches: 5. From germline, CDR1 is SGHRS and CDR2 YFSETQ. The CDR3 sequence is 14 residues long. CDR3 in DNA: TGCGCCAGCAGCTCCGGGGACAGGCTCTACGAGCAGTACTTC. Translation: CASSSGDRLYEQYF.

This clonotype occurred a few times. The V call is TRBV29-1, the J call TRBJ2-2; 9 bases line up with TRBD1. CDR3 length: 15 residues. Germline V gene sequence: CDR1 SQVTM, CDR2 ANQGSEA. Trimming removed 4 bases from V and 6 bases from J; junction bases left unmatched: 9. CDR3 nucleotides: TGCAGCGTTGGTTCGGACAGGGGCTTCGCCGGGGAGCTGTTTTTT. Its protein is CSVGSDRGFAGELFF.